Each of the 16 T cell receptor beta chains below was sequenced from the same sample in a study of blood T cell repertoires in COVID-19. TCRdb keeps only in-frame clones here, not all; method: immunoSEQ multiplex PCR. The profile covers over 130,000 clones, with 70% to 90% appearing a single time and approximately 3.5% taken by the ten largest. The sequencing input was peripheral blood. The receptors come from a man in his 70s with acute or convalescent COVID-19.

The chain employs TRBV3-1 (or the pseudogene TRBV3-2) and TRBJ1-2, with a weak D call TRBD1 (6 bases). Trimming took 3 bases from V and 8 from J, leaving 13 bases between them. CDR3 length equals 13 residues. CDR1 and CDR2 (germline): LGHDT, YNNKEL (reference sequence). CDR3 residues: CASSQGAIVGYTF. For the CDR3, the DNA is TGTGCCAGCAGCCAGGGGGCGATCGTCGGCTACACCTTC.

The V and J genes are TRBV2 and TRBJ1-5; 8 bases are shared with TRBD1. V was pared by 6 bases and J by 3 bases, with 4 bases of the junction left unmatched. The CDR3 runs to 14 residues. The germline V gene has CDR1 SNHLY and CDR2 FYNNEI. CDR3 nucleotides: TGTGCCAGCAGCGGACAGGGAGCCAATCAGCCCCAGCATTTT. Its translation is CASSGQGANQPQHF.

The V gene is TRBV18, the J gene TRBJ2-3, with 10 nucleotides matching TRBD2. There are 16 residues in the CDR3. The germline gives CDR1 KGHSH, CDR2 LQKENI. V lost 3 bases, J lost 1 base, and 4 bases stayed unmatched. DNA for the CDR3: TGTGCCAGCTCACCGTCCAGCGGGGGGGGCACAGATACGCAGTATTTT. Translating it yields CASSPSSGGGTDTQYF. Variable domain in full (rest from reference TRBV18 and TRBJ2-3): NAGVMQNPRHLVRRRGQEARLRCSPMKGHSHVYWYRQLPEEGLKFMVYLQKENIIDESGMPKERFSAEFPKEGPSILRIQQVVRGDSAAYFCASSPSSGGGTDTQYFGPGTRLTVL.

This clone was detected only once. V is TRBV9 and J is TRBJ2-7; 7 bases line up with TRBD2. After removal of 0 bases from V and 5 bases from J, the junction contained 8 bases not matched to a gene. Germline lookup yields CDR1 SGDLS and CDR2 YYNGEE. This CDR3 is 15 amino acids long. For the CDR3, the DNA is TGTGCCAGCAGCGTAGCTGGCGGGAGTTCCCACGAGCAGTACTTC. It codes for CASSVAGGSSHEQYF.

The rearrangement links TRBV5-1 to TRBJ2-7, with 7 bases aligning to TRBD1. Germline-derived CDR1 and CDR2 are SGHRS and YFSETQ. The V and J ends lost 2 bases and 3 bases, in that order; junction bases with no gene match: 5. The length of the CDR3 is 14 residues. Written as DNA, the CDR3 is TGCGCCAGCAGCTTCCGGGACAGAGACTACGAGCAGTACTTC. Residues: CASSFRDRDYEQYF.

This clone was seen a single time. V usage is TRBV5-4 and J usage is TRBJ1-4; 9 nucleotides agree with TRBD1. From germline, CDR1 is SGHNT and CDR2 YYREEE (reference sequence). CDR3 length: 16 amino acids. Trimming cost V 1 base and J 4 bases; bases outside gene matches: 5. This chain's CDR3 is CASSLTGGGINEKLFF. In DNA form, the CDR3 reads TGTGCCAGCAGCTTGACAGGGGGCGGAATTAATGAAAAACTGTTTTTT.

V and J are TRBV27 and TRBJ1-5, with TRBD1 as a possible D gene (5 bases). Trimming removed 2 bases from V and 5 bases from J, with 10 bases in between. This CDR3 region has 14 residues. Germline CDR1 is MNHEY and CDR2 is SMNVEV (reference sequence). The CDR3 DNA sequence: TGTGCCAGCAGTTTAGTATGGGGGGATCAGCCCCAGCATTTT. This translates into CASSLVWGDQPQHF.

V usage is TRBV5-4 and J usage is TRBJ2-7; D possibly corresponds to TRBD1 (5 bases). The CDR3 sequence is 15 residues long. Germline V gene data show CDR1 as SGHNT and CDR2 as YYREEE (reference sequence). V was cut by 0 bases and J by 0 bases, with 10 bases left in between. In DNA, the CDR3 is TGTGCCAGCAGCTTGGGGACAATCGGCTCCTACGAGCAGTACTTC. Translated, it gives CASSLGTIGSYEQYF.

This clone was counted only a few times. The gene calls are TRBV30 and TRBJ1-1, with 9 bases identical to TRBD1. Germline CDR1 and CDR2: GTSNPN and SVGIG (reference sequence). V gave up 3 bases and J gave up 1 base; unmatched junction bases: 3. This CDR3 is 14 amino acids long. As DNA, the CDR3 is TGTGCCTGGAGCTGGACAGGGGCGAACACTGAAGCTTTCTTT. Translating gives CAWSWTGANTEAFF.

The chain carries TRBV7-9 and TRBJ2-2; D perhaps matches TRBD1 (7 bases). Trimming left V 4 bases short and J 5 bases short, with 17 bases between. Germline V gene lookup returns CDR1 SEHNR and CDR2 FQNEAQ (reference sequence). The CDR3 runs 16 residues. The CDR3 loop is CASSSGGTALTGELFF. As DNA, the CDR3 is TGTGCCAGCAGCTCTGGCGGGACAGCCCTTACCGGGGAGCTGTTTTTT.

The chain recombines TRBV28 with TRBJ2-3; D not certain. The germline CDR1 and CDR2 sequences are MDHEN and SYDVKM. This CDR3 spans 14 amino acids. V lost 3 bases and J 0 bases, leaving 7 bases between the germline ends. The CDR3 reads CASSFEPSTDTQYF. DNA for the CDR3: TGTGCCAGCAGTTTCGAGCCTAGCACAGATACGCAGTATTTT.

The genes are TRBV7-9 and TRBJ2-7; no clear D gene. There are 12 residues in the CDR3. V was clipped by 8 bases and J by 5 bases, with 13 bases between them. Germline V gene lookup returns CDR1 SEHNR and CDR2 FQNEAQ (reference sequence). The CDR3 nucleotides are TGTGCCAGCGGGCAGGATCTTCACGAGCAGTACTTC. It translates to CASGQDLHEQYF.

The chain recombines TRBV10-1 with TRBJ2-7; 11 nucleotides line up with TRBD2. This CDR3 is 19 amino acids long. Trimming cost V 6 bases and J 0 bases; bases outside gene matches: 16. Germline lookup yields CDR1 WNHNN and CDR2 SYGVQD (reference sequence). CDR3 sequence reads: CASRTAGTSGPVSSYEQYF. CDR3 DNA sequence: TGCGCCAGCAGGACCGCCGGGACTAGCGGCCCCGTTAGCTCCTACGAGCAGTACTTC.

The rearrangement joins TRBV19 to TRBJ2-7; D gene unclear. Germline CDR1 and CDR2: LNHDA and SQIVND (reference sequence). The CDR3 covers 13 residues. Between the trimmed V and J ends, which lost 3 bases and 4 bases, there was a span of 10 bases. DNA for the CDR3: TGTGCCAGTAGTATGGCGGCGCGGTACGAGCAGTACTTC. Amino acids: CASSMAARYEQYF.

This clone was seen only once. The chain carries TRBV9 and TRBJ1-2; D uncertain. Trimming shortened V by 3 bases and J by 7 bases, and 16 bases separated the two germline ends. CDR3 length: 14 residues. Germline V gene lookup returns CDR1 SGDLS and CDR2 YYNGEE. The CDR3 DNA reads TGTGCCAGCAGCGCGGGAGGAGGGATCGGTGGCTACACCTTC. This translates into CASSAGGGIGGYTF.

The chain employs TRBV5-1 and TRBJ2-1; 10 nucleotides match TRBD2. This CDR3 region has 15 residues. Unmatched junction bases numbered 9, after V lost 4 bases and J lost 8 bases. CDR1 and CDR2 from the germline V gene are SGHRS and YFSETQ. CDR3 in DNA: TGCGCCAGCAGCGTGAGCGGGAGGGCCGCTTATGAGCAGTTCTTC. Amino acids: CASSVSGRAAYEQFF.